Following are 23 T cell receptor beta chains from one sample sequenced in a study of OX40 agonist ivuxolimab in advanced cancers. Here immunoSEQ multiplex PCR was the method, and the copy in TCRdb shows in-frame clones only, minus some. The sample has under 35,000 clones, around 85% seen once. The material sequenced was CD4+ or CD8+ T cells sorted from blood, taken in a trial of the OX40 agonist ivuxolimab. These receptor sequences come from an adult with an advanced solid tumor such as melanoma, head and neck, liver or kidney cancer.

This sequence joins TRBV28 and TRBJ1-3; D is unclear. CDR1 MDHEN and CDR2 SYDVKM come from the germline V gene. The CDR3 spans 16 residues. Trimming took off 5 bases at V and 2 bases at J, with 16 bases between the two ends. The CDR3 DNA sequence: TGTGCCAGCAGTCACGAGAGCTTACGGCCTGGAAACACCATATATTTT. This codes for CASSHESLRPGNTIYF.

In this sample, this clone is medium-sized. This sequence joins TRBV6-5 and TRBJ1-3, with D perhaps TRBD1 (6 bases). The CDR3 spans 14 residues. V lost 8 bases and J lost 0, with 11 bases in between. The germline V gene encodes CDR1 MNHEY and CDR2 SVGAGI. CDR3 in DNA: TGTGCCAGCGAAACAGGGCTCTCTGGAAACACCATATATTTT. Translation gives CASETGLSGNTIYF.

The chain joins TRBV6-5 to TRBJ1-2, with no clear D. This CDR3 has 14 amino acids. Trimming took 2 bases from V and 4 from J, leaving 11 bases between them. Looked up from germline, CDR1 is MNHEY and CDR2 is SVGAGI. CDR3 in DNA: TGTGCCAGCAGTTACAGGGTAATCTCCTATGGCTACACCTTC. Its translation: CASSYRVISYGYTF.

This chain's CDR3 is CASSSTTRAGELFF. For the CDR3, the DNA is TGTGCCAGCAGCTCAACTACTAGGGCCGGGGAGCTGTTTTTT. V usage is TRBV7-9 and J usage is TRBJ2-2, with D maybe TRBD2 (5 bases). In germline, CDR1 is SEHNR, CDR2 FQNEAQ (reference sequence). The CDR3 is 14 amino acids. Trimming left V 4 bases short and J 6 bases short, with 12 bases between.

This chain links TRBV5-1 with TRBJ2-3; 9 bases fit TRBD2. This CDR3 comprises 15 residues. The ends lost 4 bases at V and 2 bases at J; junction bases unmatched: 5. Germline assignment: CDR1 SGHRS and CDR2 YFSETQ. This CDR3 reads CASSVTSGSTDTQYF. The CDR3 DNA is TGCGCCAGCAGCGTGACTAGCGGATCCACAGATACGCAGTATTTT.

V is TRBV7-9 and J is TRBJ1-2; no firm D call. The CDR3 has 12 residues. Germline loops: CDR1 SEHNR, CDR2 FQNEAQ (reference sequence). Deletions cut 5 bases from V and 4 bases from J, with 8 bases between. CDR3 sequence (DNA): TGTGCCAGCAGCCTCGAGGTCTATGGCTACACCTTC. Its protein is CASSLEVYGYTF.

The genes are TRBV5-6 and TRBJ2-7, with D unresolved. In germline, CDR1 is SGHDT, CDR2 YYEEEE. Trimming removed 0 bases at V and 3 bases at J, with 7 bases between. The CDR3 has 13 residues. This CDR3 reads CASSLVNSYEQYF. For the CDR3, the DNA is TGTGCCAGCAGCTTGGTTAACAGCTACGAGCAGTACTTC.

The chain uses TRBV30 and TRBJ2-7, with a tentative D call TRBD1 (6 bases). Trimming removed 0 bases from V and 7 bases from J, with 16 bases in between. Germline V gene sequence: CDR1 GTSNPN, CDR2 SVGIG (reference sequence). This CDR3 comprises 14 residues. For the CDR3, the DNA is TGTGCCTGGAGTGTACTCTCCCAGGGGCAGGAGCAGTACTTC. The encoded protein is CAWSVLSQGQEQYF.

The chain recombines TRBV29-1 with TRBJ2-7, with TRBD2 matching 12 bases. This CDR3 is 15 amino acids long. The germline V gene has CDR1 SQVTM and CDR2 ANQGSEA. V shed 4 bases and J 4 bases; nucleotides not matched to a gene: 8. Here the CDR3 reads CSVAFTGLAGYEQYF. The CDR3 DNA reads as TGCAGCGTTGCATTTACGGGACTAGCGGGTTACGAGCAGTACTTC.

This clone was counted a few times. The rearrangement uses TRBV7-2 and TRBJ2-7; no clear D. V lost 2 bases to trimming and J lost 4 bases, with 15 bases between them. In germline, CDR1 is SGHTA, CDR2 FQGNSA. The CDR3 is made up of 15 amino acids. The CDR3 region has the DNA TGTGCCAGCAGCTTATTTGGTCCCGCGGATTACGAGCAGTACTTC. Translation gives CASSLFGPADYEQYF. Full variable domain (remainder filled in from reference TRBV7-2 and TRBJ2-7): GAGVSQSPSNKVTEKGKDVELRCDPISGHTALYWYRQSLGQGLEFLIYFQGNSAPDKSGLPSDRFSAERTGGSVSTLTIQRTQQEDSAVYLCASSLFGPADYEQYFGPGTRLTVT.

The chain has TRBV11-2 and TRBJ1-1; unclear D gene. Germline assignment: CDR1 SGHAT and CDR2 FQNNGV. The CDR3 loop spans 13 amino acids. The V end was cut by 1 base, the J end by 7 bases, with 10 bases between. CDR3 bases: TGTGCCAGCAGCTTAGTCCAAGGTGGTGAAGCTTTCTTT. It translates to CASSLVQGGEAFF.

The rearrangement uses TRBV30 and TRBJ2-7, with TRBD1 matching over 7 bases. The CDR3 length is 21 residues. V shed 3 bases, J shed 1 base, and the junction held 27 bases outside the gene matches. Germline V gene lookup returns CDR1 GTSNPN and CDR2 SVGIG (reference sequence). The CDR3 reads CAWRGTQITTGIISLSYEQYF. Written as DNA, the CDR3 is TGTGCCTGGAGAGGTACCCAAATTACGACAGGGATTATTTCCCTTTCCTACGAGCAGTACTTC.

The rearrangement joins TRBV6-5 to TRBJ2-7, with TRBD2 matching over 8 bases. The CDR3 runs to 15 residues. Germline V gene data show CDR1 as MNHEY and CDR2 as SVGAGI. The junction had 11 bases not matched to a gene; V was cut back by 6 bases and J by 4 bases. The CDR3 region has the DNA TGTGCCAGCAGGTGGGGACTAGAGGGGCCTTACGAGCAGTACTTC. Protein: CASRWGLEGPYEQYF.

The table lists this clone with a count of one. This sequence joins TRBV6-1 and TRBJ1-4, with a weak D call TRBD1 (5 bases). V was clipped by 6 bases and J by 0 bases, with 8 bases between them. Per the germline V gene, CDR1 is MNHNS and CDR2 is SASEGT. CDR3 length: 14 amino acids. The CDR3 spells CASSQQATNEKLFF. The CDR3 bases are TGTGCCAGCAGCCAACAGGCAACTAATGAAAAACTGTTTTTT.

The chain links TRBV5-1 to TRBJ1-3, with D maybe TRBD1 (5 bases). Germline CDR1 and CDR2: SGHRS and YFSETQ. V gave up 3 bases and J gave up 1 base, with 11 bases separating them. The CDR3 is made up of 15 amino acids. CDR3 amino acids: CASSSGGGSGNTIYF. The CDR3 bases are TGCGCCAGCAGCTCGGGTGGGGGATCTGGAAACACCATATATTTT.

The rearrangement joins TRBV15 to TRBJ2-5; D is unclear. The J call may be faulty, since TRBJ2-7 better matches the DNA end. The CDR3 has 13 amino acids. Germline lookup yields CDR1 LNHNV and CDR2 YYDKDF (reference sequence). CDR3 bases: TGTGCCACCAGCAGGACGGTGGGCAACGAGCAGTACTTC. As protein: CATSRTVGNEQYF.

The chain combines TRBV4-1 with TRBJ1-5, with a weak D call TRBD1 (5 bases). CDR3 length: 17 amino acids. The germline CDR1 and CDR2 sequences are MGHRA and YSYEKL. V was pared by 4 bases and J by 1 base, with 17 bases between. DNA for the CDR3: TGCGCCAGCAGCCCCGCTAAAGGGGAAGGAAGCAATCAGCCCCAGCATTTT. Translated: CASSPAKGEGSNQPQHF.

This rearrangement joins TRBV15 to TRBJ1-2; D remains unclear. The ends were cut back, 7 bases at V and 11 bases at J, with 20 bases in the middle. Per the germline V gene, CDR1 is LNHNV and CDR2 is YYDKDF (reference sequence). The CDR3 extends over 13 amino acids. CDR3 nucleotides: TGTGCCACCACCACGCCCCCTGCCCACCCTTACACCTTC. Amino acid sequence: CATTTPPAHPYTF. The full variable domain, its missing parts supplied by reference TRBV15 and TRBJ1-2, is DAMVIQNPRYQVTQFGKPVTLSCSQTLNHNVMYWYQQKSSQAPKLLFHYYDKDFNNEADTPDNFQSRRPNTSFCFLDIRSPGLGDTAMYLCATTTPPAHPYTFGSGTRLTVV.

The genes are TRBV6-5 and TRBJ1-3; 10 positions agree with TRBD1. Trimming took 6 bases from V and 4 from J; bases not matched to a gene: 6. The CDR3 totals 15 residues. Germline V gene sequence: CDR1 MNHEY, CDR2 SVGAGI. This CDR3 is CASRKGTGDGNTIYF. CDR3 DNA sequence: TGTGCCAGCAGAAAGGGGACAGGGGACGGAAACACCATATATTTT.

This chain uses TRBV11-2 with TRBJ2-1, with 10 bases identical to TRBD2. The germline V gene encodes CDR1 SGHAT and CDR2 FQNNGV. V shed 1 base and J 0 bases; nucleotides not matched to a gene: 6. The CDR3 loop spans 18 amino acids. This CDR3 is CASSLGVAGGGSYNEQFF. CDR3 nucleotides: TGTGCCAGCAGCTTAGGGGTAGCGGGGGGTGGCTCCTACAATGAGCAGTTCTTC.

This rearrangement joins TRBV6-5 to TRBJ2-1; TRBD2 might be the D (5 bases). Trimming stripped 2 bases from V and 10 bases from J, with 21 bases between. This CDR3 contains 16 residues. Germline values: CDR1 MNHEY, CDR2 SVGAGI. This CDR3 is CASSYRLAPQKHEQFF. The CDR3 nucleotides read TGTGCCAGCAGTTACCGGCTAGCCCCCCAAAAACACGAGCAGTTCTTC.

This clone showed up just once. This rearrangement joins TRBV7-3 to TRBJ2-1; 11 bases match TRBD1. With V trimmed by 3 bases and J by 3 bases, 1 base remained unmatched. This CDR3 comprises 15 residues. Germline V gene sequence: CDR1 SGHTA, CDR2 FQGTGA. Here the CDR3 reads CASSFGTGGYNEQFF. The DNA for the CDR3 is TGTGCCAGCAGCTTCGGGACAGGGGGCTACAATGAGCAGTTCTTC.

The rearrangement links TRBV14 to TRBJ2-1, with D unresolved. The CDR3 has 13 residues. Germline V gives CDR1 SGHDN, CDR2 FVKESK. The germline V and J ends were trimmed by 0 bases and 9 bases, with 9 bases remaining between them. CDR3 protein: CASSQDGRIEQFF. In DNA, the CDR3 is TGTGCCAGCAGCCAAGATGGGCGGATTGAGCAGTTCTTC.